This is a list of T cell receptor beta chains from one sample in a study of CD8 T cells in Susac syndrome. MiXCR was run by TCRdb on the immunoSEQ multiplex PCR reads, yielding one entry per CDR3 protein. The repertoire includes around 280,000 distinct CDR3 sequences, around 92% of them detected once, and approximately 0.065% sits in the top ten. The sequenced sample was CD4+ T cells from PBMCs. All receptors derive from a human donor with multiple sclerosis. Each CDR3 is given with its conserved first and last residue. D genes are given only for firm matches. Only part of the rows carry a size: once, few, many, or a class if the clone is expanded.

CDR3	DNA	V	D	J	size
CSVPGVPSNTEAFF	TGCAGCGTTCCGGGGGTACCCTCGAACACTGAAGCTTTCTTT	TRBV29-1	NA	TRBJ1-1	NA
CSAGEVNYGYTF	TGCAGTGCTGGAGAGGTTAACTATGGCTACACCTTC	TRBV20-1	NA	TRBJ1-2	NA
CASSPGAIQYSNQPQHF	TGTGCCAGCAGTCCGGGGGCGATTCAATATAGCAATCAGCCCCAGCATTTT	TRBV2	NA	TRBJ1-5	NA
CASSTGQPGQRNNEQFF	TGTGCCAGCAGCACGGGCCAGCCGGGACAGAGAAACAATGAGCAGTTCTTC	TRBV11-2	TRBD1	TRBJ2-1	NA
CASSETISGGTDTQYF	TGTGCCAGCAGCGAAACGATCAGCGGGGGCACAGATACGCAGTATTTT	TRBV6-1	TRBD2	TRBJ2-3	NA
CASTGTSGPYEQYF	TGTGCCAGCACCGGGACTAGCGGCCCCTACGAGCAGTACTTC	TRBV6-1	TRBD2	TRBJ2-7	NA
CSGTGGSYEQYF	TGCAGCGGGACTGGGGGCTCCTACGAGCAGTACTTC	TRBV20-1	NA	TRBJ2-7	NA
CASSQTGNLEQYF	TGTGCCAGCAGCCAGACAGGGAACCTCGAGCAGTACTTC	TRBV3-1	TRBD1	TRBJ2-7	NA
CASSLWGAYGYTF	TGCGCCAGCAGCCTCTGGGGGGCTTATGGCTACACCTTC	TRBV5-1	NA	TRBJ1-2	NA
CASSPGRQSNEQFF	TGTGCCAGTAGTCCCGGGAGACAGAGCAATGAGCAGTTCTTC	TRBV19	NA	TRBJ2-1	NA
CASSLPLAGGPVYNEQFF	TGCGCCAGCAGCTTGCCCCTAGCGGGAGGCCCTGTGTACAATGAGCAGTTCTTC	TRBV5-1	TRBD2	TRBJ2-1	NA
CASSLDDRTSTDTQYF	TGTGCCAGCAGCTTAGACGACAGAACTAGCACAGATACGCAGTATTTT	TRBV7-2	NA	TRBJ2-3	NA
CASSRVSGTNTDTQYF	TGTGCCAGCAGCCGGGTCTCCGGGACTAACACAGATACGCAGTATTTT	TRBV6-1	TRBD2	TRBJ2-3	NA
CSAEGGVNTGELFF	TGCAGCGCCGAAGGCGGTGTGAACACCGGGGAGCTGTTTTTT	TRBV29-1	NA	TRBJ2-2	NA
CSVERNSYNEQFF	TGCAGCGTTGAAAGGAACTCCTACAATGAGCAGTTCTTC	TRBV29-1	NA	TRBJ2-1	NA
CASSFVAGTNYGYTF	TGTGCCAGCAGCTTTGTGGCAGGGACTAACTATGGCTACACCTTC	TRBV5-6	NA	TRBJ1-2	NA
CASRRTGPEAFF	TGTGCCAGCAGGAGGACAGGGCCTGAAGCTTTCTTT	TRBV12-3/TRBV12-4	TRBD1	TRBJ1-1	NA
CASSLWYSGRTSTDTQYF	TGCGCCAGCAGCTTGTGGTATAGCGGGAGGACTAGCACAGATACGCAGTATTTT	TRBV5-1	TRBD2	TRBJ2-3	NA
CASSTLGSPAGNTIYF	TGTGCCAGCAGTACCCTCGGGAGTCCTGCTGGAAACACCATATATTTT	TRBV25-1	NA	TRBJ1-3	NA
CASRSLAGGSYNEQFF	TGTGCCAGCAGGTCTCTAGCGGGAGGGTCCTACAATGAGCAGTTCTTC	TRBV7-9	TRBD2	TRBJ2-1	NA
CASSPDRARSTDTQYF	TGTGCCAGCTCACCGGACCGAGCGAGGTCCACAGATACGCAGTATTTT	TRBV18	NA	TRBJ2-3	NA
CASSFTGAPEQYF	TGTGCCAGCAGCTTTACAGGGGCTCCCGAGCAGTACTTC	TRBV7-3	TRBD1	TRBJ2-7	NA
CASRGRRGPNQPQHF	TGTGCCAGCAGGGGCCGCAGGGGCCCCAATCAGCCCCAGCATTTT	TRBV6-2/TRBV6-3	NA	TRBJ1-5	once
CASRVRPPRGNTGELFF	TGTGCCAGCAGGGTACGGCCCCCGAGGGGAAACACCGGGGAGCTGTTTTTT	TRBV27	NA	TRBJ2-2	NA
CAWSNRAGKGELFF	TGTGCCTGGAGTAACCGAGCGGGGAAGGGGGAGCTGTTTTTT	TRBV30	TRBD2	TRBJ2-2	NA
CASSPRGFTEAFF	TGCGCCAGCAGCCCTAGGGGGTTCACTGAAGCTTTCTTT	TRBV5-1	NA	TRBJ1-1	NA
CASSLWAGQGNYGYTF	TGTGCCAGCAGTTTATGGGCGGGACAGGGGAACTATGGCTACACCTTC	TRBV27	TRBD1	TRBJ1-2	NA
CASSPQGRGNEQYF	TGTGCCAGCAGCCCCCAGGGCAGGGGGAACGAGCAGTACTTC	TRBV7-9	TRBD1	TRBJ2-7	NA
CASSQRRGRGCGANVLTF	TGCGCCAGCAGTCAACGTAGGGGGCGGGGGTGTGGGGCCAACGTCCTGACTTTC	TRBV23-1	NA	TRBJ2-6	NA
CASSYSMWELAKNIQYF	TGTGCCAGCAGTTACTCGATGTGGGAACTAGCCAAAAACATTCAGTACTTC	TRBV6-5	NA	TRBJ2-4	NA
CASSFAGKGYGYTF	TGTGCCAGCAGTTTCGCAGGGAAGGGCTATGGCTACACCTTC	TRBV12-3/TRBV12-4	NA	TRBJ1-2	NA
CASSLGSSFDTQYF	TGTGCCAGCAGCCTGGGTAGTTCGTTCGATACGCAGTATTTT	TRBV3-1	NA	TRBJ2-3	NA
CSVIAGAETQYF	TGCAGCGTGATAGCGGGAGCGGAGACCCAGTACTTC	TRBV29-1	TRBD2	TRBJ2-5	NA
CASSPGLASTSTDTQYF	TGTGCCAGCAGTCCGGGACTAGCATCTACTAGCACAGATACGCAGTATTTT	TRBV6-1	TRBD2	TRBJ2-3	once
CASRDRGYNEQFF	TGTGCCAGTAGGGACAGGGGCTACAATGAGCAGTTCTTC	TRBV6-1	TRBD1	TRBJ2-1	NA
CASSYSTAGETQYF	TGTGCCAGCAGTTACTCGACGGCGGGAGAGACCCAGTACTTC	TRBV6-5	NA	TRBJ2-5	NA
CASRIQGTGNQPQHF	TGTGCCAGCAGAATACAGGGGACGGGCAATCAGCCCCAGCATTTT	TRBV6-1	TRBD1	TRBJ1-5	once
CASSLDGRTNEQFF	TGTGCCAGCAGCTTAGATGGCCGTACGAATGAGCAGTTCTTC	TRBV7-8	NA	TRBJ2-1	NA
CASSLRRQGAGEQFF	TGTGCCAGCAGTTTACGGAGACAGGGGGCGGGTGAGCAGTTCTTC	TRBV27	TRBD1	TRBJ2-1	NA
CASSLGGLAGGPTQETQYF	TGCGCCAGCAGCTTGGGGGGACTAGCGGGGGGGCCCACCCAAGAGACCCAGTACTTC	TRBV5-1	TRBD2	TRBJ2-5	NA
CASSLVPGGQGTGANVLTF	TGTGCCAGCAGCTTAGTTCCCGGGGGACAGGGGACTGGGGCCAACGTCCTGACTTTC	TRBV7-2	TRBD1	TRBJ2-6	NA
CASNADRAPMNTEAFF	TGTGCCAGCAACGCTGACAGGGCCCCAATGAACACTGAAGCTTTCTTT	TRBV7-9	TRBD1	TRBJ1-1	NA
CASSTLAGAMSKDTQYF	TGCGCCAGCAGCACACTAGCGGGGGCCATGAGTAAGGATACGCAGTATTTT	TRBV5-1	TRBD2	TRBJ2-3	NA
CSGRSGELFF	TGCAGTGGGCGGAGCGGGGAGCTGTTTTTT	TRBV20-1	NA	TRBJ2-2	NA
CASSGTSGQETQYF	TGTGCCAGCAGTGGGACTAGCGGACAAGAGACCCAGTACTTC	TRBV7-9	TRBD2	TRBJ2-5	NA
CASSIDRGRVETQYF	TGTGCCAGCAGCATCGACAGGGGCCGGGTGGAGACCCAGTACTTC	TRBV7-2	TRBD1	TRBJ2-5	NA